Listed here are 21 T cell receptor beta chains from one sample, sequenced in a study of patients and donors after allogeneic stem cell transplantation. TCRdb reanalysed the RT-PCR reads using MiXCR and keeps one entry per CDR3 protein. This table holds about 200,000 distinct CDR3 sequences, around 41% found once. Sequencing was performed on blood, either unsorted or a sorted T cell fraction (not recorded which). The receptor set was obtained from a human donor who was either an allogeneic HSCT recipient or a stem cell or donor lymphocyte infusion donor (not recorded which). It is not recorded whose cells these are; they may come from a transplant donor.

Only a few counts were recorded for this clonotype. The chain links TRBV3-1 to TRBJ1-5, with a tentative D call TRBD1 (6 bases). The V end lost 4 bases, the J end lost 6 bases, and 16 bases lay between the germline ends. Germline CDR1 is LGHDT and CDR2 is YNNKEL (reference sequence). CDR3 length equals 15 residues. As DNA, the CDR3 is TGTGCCAGCAGCCGAAGTAGCGGGACACCTCAGCCCCAGCATTTT. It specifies CASSRSSGTPQPQHF.

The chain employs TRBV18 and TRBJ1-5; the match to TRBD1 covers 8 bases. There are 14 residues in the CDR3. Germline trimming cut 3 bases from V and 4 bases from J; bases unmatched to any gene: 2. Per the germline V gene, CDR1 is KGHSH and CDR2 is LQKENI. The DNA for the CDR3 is TGTGCCAGCTCACCCCGGACAGGGAATCAGCCCCAGCATTTT. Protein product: CASSPRTGNQPQHF. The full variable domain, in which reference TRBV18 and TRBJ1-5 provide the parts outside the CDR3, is NAGVMQNPRHLVRRRGQEARLRCSPMKGHSHVYWYRQLPEEGLKFMVYLQKENIIDESGMPKERFSAEFPKEGPSILRIQQVVRGDSAAYFCASSPRTGNQPQHFGDGTRLSIL.

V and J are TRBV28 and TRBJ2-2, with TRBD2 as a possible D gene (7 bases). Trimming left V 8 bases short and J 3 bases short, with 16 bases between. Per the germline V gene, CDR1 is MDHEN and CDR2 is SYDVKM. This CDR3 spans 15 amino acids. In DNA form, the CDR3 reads TGTGCCAGCGGCTGGGGGGGCAGCGACACCGGGGAGCTGTTTTTT. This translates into CASGWGGSDTGELFF.

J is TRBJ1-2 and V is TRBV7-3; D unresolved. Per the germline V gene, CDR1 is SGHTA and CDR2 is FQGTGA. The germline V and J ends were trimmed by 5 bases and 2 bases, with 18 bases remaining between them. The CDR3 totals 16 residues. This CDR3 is CASSHFGQPPNYGYTF. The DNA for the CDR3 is TGTGCCAGCAGCCACTTCGGTCAGCCTCCCAACTATGGCTACACCTTC.

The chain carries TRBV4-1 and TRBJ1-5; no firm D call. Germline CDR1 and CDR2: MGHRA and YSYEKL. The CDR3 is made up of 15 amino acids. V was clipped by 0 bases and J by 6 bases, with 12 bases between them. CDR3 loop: CASSQDPYPGQPQHF. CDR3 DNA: TGCGCCAGCAGCCAAGATCCTTATCCCGGTCAGCCCCAGCATTTT.

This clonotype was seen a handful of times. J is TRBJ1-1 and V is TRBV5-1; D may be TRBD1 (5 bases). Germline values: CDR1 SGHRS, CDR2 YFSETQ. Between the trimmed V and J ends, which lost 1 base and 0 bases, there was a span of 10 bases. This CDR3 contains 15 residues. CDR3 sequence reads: CASSLHPGLNTEAFF. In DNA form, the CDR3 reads TGCGCCAGCAGCTTGCATCCAGGGCTGAACACTGAAGCTTTCTTT. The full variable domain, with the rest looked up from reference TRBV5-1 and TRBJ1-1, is KAGVTQTPRYLIKTRGQQVTLSCSPISGHRSVSWYQQTPGQGLQFLFEYFSETQRNKGNFPGRFSGRQFSNSRSEMNVSTLELGDSALYLCASSLHPGLNTEAFFGQGTRLTVV.

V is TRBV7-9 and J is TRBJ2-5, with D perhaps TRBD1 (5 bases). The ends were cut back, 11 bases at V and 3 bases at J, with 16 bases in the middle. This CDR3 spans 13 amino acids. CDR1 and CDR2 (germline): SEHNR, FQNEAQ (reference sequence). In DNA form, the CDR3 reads TGTGCCGAACAGGCTTTGAGTGAAGAGACCCAGTACTTC. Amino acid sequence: CAEQALSEETQYF.

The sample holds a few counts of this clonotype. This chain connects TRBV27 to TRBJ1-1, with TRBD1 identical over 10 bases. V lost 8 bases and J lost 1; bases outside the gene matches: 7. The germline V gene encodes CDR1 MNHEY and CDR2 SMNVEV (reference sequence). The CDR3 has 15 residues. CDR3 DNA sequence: TGTGCCAGCCGCTGGGGACAGGGGAAGAACACTGAAGCTTTCTTT. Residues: CASRWGQGKNTEAFF.

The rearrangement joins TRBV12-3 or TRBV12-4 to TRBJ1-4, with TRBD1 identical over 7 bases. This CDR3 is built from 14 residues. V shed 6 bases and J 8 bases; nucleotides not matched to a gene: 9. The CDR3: CASSPVQGPEKLFF. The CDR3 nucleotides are TGTGCCAGCAGCCCCGTACAGGGGCCGGAAAAACTGTTTTTT.

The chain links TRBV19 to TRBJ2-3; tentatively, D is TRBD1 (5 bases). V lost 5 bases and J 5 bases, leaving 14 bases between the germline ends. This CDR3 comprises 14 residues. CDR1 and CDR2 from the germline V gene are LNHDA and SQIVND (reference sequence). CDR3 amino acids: CASSDRGGIDTQYF. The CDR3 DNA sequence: TGTGCCAGTAGTGATAGGGGTGGAATAGATACGCAGTATTTT.

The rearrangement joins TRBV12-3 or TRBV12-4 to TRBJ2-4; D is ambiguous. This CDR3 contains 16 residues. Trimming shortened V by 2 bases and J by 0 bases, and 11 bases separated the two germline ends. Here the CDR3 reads CASSLRVLVAKNIQYF. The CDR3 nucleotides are TGTGCCAGCAGTTTAAGGGTACTGGTAGCCAAAAACATTCAGTACTTC.

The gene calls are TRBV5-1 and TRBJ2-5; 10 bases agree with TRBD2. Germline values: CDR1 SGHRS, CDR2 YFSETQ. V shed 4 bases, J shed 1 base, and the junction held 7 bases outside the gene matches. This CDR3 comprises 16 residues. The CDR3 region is CASSHWVAGGQETQYF. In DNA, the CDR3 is TGCGCCAGCAGCCATTGGGTAGCGGGGGGCCAAGAGACCCAGTACTTC.

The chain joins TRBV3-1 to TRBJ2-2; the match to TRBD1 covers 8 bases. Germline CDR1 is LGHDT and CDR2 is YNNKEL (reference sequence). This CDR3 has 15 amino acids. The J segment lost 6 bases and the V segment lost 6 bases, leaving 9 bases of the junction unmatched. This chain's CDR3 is CASSTRTGQAGELFF. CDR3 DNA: TGTGCCAGCAGTACCAGGACAGGGCAGGCCGGGGAGCTGTTTTTT.

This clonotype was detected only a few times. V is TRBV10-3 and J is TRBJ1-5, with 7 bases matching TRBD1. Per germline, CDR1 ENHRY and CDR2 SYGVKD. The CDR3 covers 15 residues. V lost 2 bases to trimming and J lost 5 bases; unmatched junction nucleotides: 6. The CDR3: CAISERDREDQPQHF. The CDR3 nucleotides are TGTGCCATCAGTGAGCGAGACAGGGAGGATCAGCCCCAGCATTTT.

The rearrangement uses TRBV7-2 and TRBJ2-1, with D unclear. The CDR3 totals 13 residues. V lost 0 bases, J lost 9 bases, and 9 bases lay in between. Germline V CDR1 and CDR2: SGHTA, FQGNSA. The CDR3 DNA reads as TGTGCCAGCAGCTTAGCCCGGACGGGTGAGCAGTTCTTC. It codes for CASSLARTGEQFF.

For the CDR3, the DNA is TGCAGTGCTAGAACCCTAGCGGGGGCCGATACGCAGTATTTT. Translation: CSARTLAGADTQYF. The rearrangement links TRBV20-1 to TRBJ2-3; 10 bases agree with TRBD2. This CDR3 contains 14 residues. With V trimmed by 2 bases and J by 6 bases, 5 bases remained unmatched. The germline CDR1 and CDR2 sequences are DFQATT and SNEGSKA (reference sequence).

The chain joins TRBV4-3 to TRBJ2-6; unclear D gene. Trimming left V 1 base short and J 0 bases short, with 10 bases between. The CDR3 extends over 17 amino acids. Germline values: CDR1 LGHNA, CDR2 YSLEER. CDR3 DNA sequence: TGCGCCAGCAGCCAAGTCTACGGGTTCTCTGGGGCCAACGTCCTGACTTTC. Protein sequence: CASSQVYGFSGANVLTF.

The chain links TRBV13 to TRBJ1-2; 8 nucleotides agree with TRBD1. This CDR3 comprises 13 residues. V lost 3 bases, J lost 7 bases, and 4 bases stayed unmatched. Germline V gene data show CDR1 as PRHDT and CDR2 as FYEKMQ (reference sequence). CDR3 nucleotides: TGTGCCAGCAGCTTGGGACAGGTTACTGGCTACACCTTC. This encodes CASSLGQVTGYTF.

This chain's CDR3 is CASTPRGLAGKLFF. In nucleotides, the CDR3 is TGTGCCAGCACCCCCCGGGGCCTGGCCGGGAAACTGTTTTTT. V is TRBV2 and J is TRBJ1-4; possibly TRBD1 for D (5 bases). V lost 7 bases and J lost 11, with 20 bases in between. Germline V gene lookup returns CDR1 SNHLY and CDR2 FYNNEI. This CDR3 has 14 amino acids.

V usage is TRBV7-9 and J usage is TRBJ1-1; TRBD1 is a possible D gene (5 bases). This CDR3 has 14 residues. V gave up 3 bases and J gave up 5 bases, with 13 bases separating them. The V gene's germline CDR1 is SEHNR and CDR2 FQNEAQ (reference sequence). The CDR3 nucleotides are TGTGCCAGCAGCTTCCAAGACAGATCAACTGAAGCTTTCTTT. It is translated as CASSFQDRSTEAFF.

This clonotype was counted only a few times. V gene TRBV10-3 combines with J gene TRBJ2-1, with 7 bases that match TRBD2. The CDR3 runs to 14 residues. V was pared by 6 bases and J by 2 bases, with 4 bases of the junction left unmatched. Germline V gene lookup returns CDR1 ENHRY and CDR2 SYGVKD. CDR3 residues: CAIRERGPYNEQFF. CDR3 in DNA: TGTGCCATCAGGGAGCGGGGCCCCTACAATGAGCAGTTCTTC.